The 4 T cell receptor beta chains presented below share a single source sample, sequenced in a study of blood T cell repertoires in COVID-19. Some clones are missing from TCRdb's copy, which holds only in-frame ones; the method was immunoSEQ multiplex PCR. This sample carries over 150,000 clones, 76% of them seen once, and the ten largest clones take 3.7%. The specimen sequenced was peripheral blood. The receptors derive from a woman older than 75 with acute or convalescent COVID-19.

This sequence joins TRBV2 and TRBJ1-4; a weak D match, TRBD1 (5 bases). Trimming removed 8 bases from V and 5 bases from J, with 18 bases in between. From germline, CDR1 is SNHLY and CDR2 FYNNEI. CDR3 length: 15 amino acids. The CDR3 nucleotides read TGTGCCAGCCTAACGGGGGGACGGGGAAATGAAAAACTGTTTTTT. Residues: CASLTGGRGNEKLFF.

The chain carries TRBV3-1 (or the pseudogene TRBV3-2) and TRBJ1-6; D call uncertain. In germline, CDR1 is LGHDT, CDR2 YNNKEL (reference sequence). This CDR3 has 13 amino acids. Trimming took 2 bases from V and 10 from J, leaving 9 bases between them. The DNA of the CDR3 is TGTGCCAGCAGCCAAAAGGCCGGGTCACCCCTCCACTTT. It yields the protein CASSQKAGSPLHF.

This clone was observed a handful of times. This rearrangement joins TRBV5-6 to TRBJ1-1, with 9 positions matching TRBD1. V trimming: 4 bases; J trimming: 4 bases; junction bases outside the gene matches: 8. This CDR3 spans 15 amino acids. Looked up from germline, CDR1 is SGHDT and CDR2 is YYEEEE. The CDR3 bases are TGTGCCAGCAGCACAGCGGGGACAGGGAGCACTGAAGCTTTCTTT. As protein: CASSTAGTGSTEAFF.

The chain is built from TRBV4-3 and TRBJ1-2; D not resolved. V was cut by 0 bases and J by 4 bases, with 9 bases left in between. The CDR3 runs to 14 residues. Germline CDR1 reads LGHNA; CDR2 reads YSLEER. CDR3 nucleotide sequence: TGCGCCAGCAGCCAAGAACAGAGATCCTATGGCTACACCTTC. Translation: CASSQEQRSYGYTF.